Included here is one TCR delta chain sequence, with context. This clone was seen many times. Its recognized antigen is unknown. It has no much larger one-base neighbor in the sample; base qualities were not kept. The data were taken from a study of gamma-delta T cells after stem cell transplantation listed by TCRdb under 2016. V sheds 0 bases and J sheds 0 bases, leaving 7 bases between their ends. Its CDR3 holds 14 amino acids, cysteine through phenylalanine. The retained sequence is limited to the CDR3, 42 bases, with the frame set at the first base. The germline V gene provides CDR1 GEAIGNYY and CDR2 EKD. Preparation of the library involved RT-PCR. Instrument on record: Illumina MiSeq. For TCRdb, the public reads were processed anew by CATT, and duplicate DNA sequences were folded into one row. The sample table shows just over 15,000 delta-chain clones, and 9.4% are seen once. The top ten clonotypes cover 62% of the sample.

The clonotype originates from a human donor. It is not recorded whose cells these are; they may come from a transplant donor. The material sequenced was gamma-delta T cells. The rearrangement joined TRDV2 to TRDJ1; D gene: possibly TRDD3, on 5 matching bases. In nucleotides, the sequence is TGTGCCTGTGACACCGTCTGGGACACCGATAAACTCATCTTT. It translates as CACDTVWDTDKLIF.